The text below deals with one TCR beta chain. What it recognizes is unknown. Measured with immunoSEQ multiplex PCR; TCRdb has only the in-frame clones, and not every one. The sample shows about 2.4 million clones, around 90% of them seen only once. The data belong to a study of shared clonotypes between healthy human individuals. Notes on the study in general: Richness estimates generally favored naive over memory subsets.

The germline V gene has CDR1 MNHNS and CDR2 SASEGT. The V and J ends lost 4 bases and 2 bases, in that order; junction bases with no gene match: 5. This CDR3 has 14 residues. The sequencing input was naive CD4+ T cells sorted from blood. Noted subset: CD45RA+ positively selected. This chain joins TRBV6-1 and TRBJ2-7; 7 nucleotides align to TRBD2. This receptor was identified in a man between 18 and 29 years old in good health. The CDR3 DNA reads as TGTGCCAGCAGTGGGGAGGGGCCGACCTACGAGCAGTACTTC. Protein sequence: CASSGEGPTYEQYF.